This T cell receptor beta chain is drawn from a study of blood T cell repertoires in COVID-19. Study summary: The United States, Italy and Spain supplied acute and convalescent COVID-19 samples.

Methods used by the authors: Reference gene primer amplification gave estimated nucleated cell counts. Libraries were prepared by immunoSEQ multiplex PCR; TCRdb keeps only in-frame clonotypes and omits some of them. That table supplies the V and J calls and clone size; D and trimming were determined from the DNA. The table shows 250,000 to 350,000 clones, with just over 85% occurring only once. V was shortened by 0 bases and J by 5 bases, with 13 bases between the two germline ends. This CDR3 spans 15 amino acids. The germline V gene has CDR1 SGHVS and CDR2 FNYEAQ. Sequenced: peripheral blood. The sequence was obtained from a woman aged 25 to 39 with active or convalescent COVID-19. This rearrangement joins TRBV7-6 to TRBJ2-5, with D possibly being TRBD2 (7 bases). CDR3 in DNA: TGTGCCAGCAGCTTAGCCGGGGGGCCCCTGGAGACCCAGTACTTC. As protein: CASSLAGGPLETQYF. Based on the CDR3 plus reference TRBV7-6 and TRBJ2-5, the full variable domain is GAGVSQSPRYKVTKRGQDVALRCDPISGHVSLYWYRQALGQGPEFLTYFNYEAQQDKSGLPNDRFSAERPEGSISTLTIQRTEQRDSAMYRCASSLAGGPLETQYFGPGTRLLVL.